Sequencing of this T cell receptor beta chain was carried out in a study of cytomegalovirus exposure and HLA in healthy donors. Study information: From HLA-typed donors, an early data release held some 91 million unique TCRs.

The study ran its PCR with 60 Vbeta and 13 Jbeta primers. Some clones are missing from TCRdb's copy, which holds only in-frame ones; the method was immunoSEQ multiplex PCR. The table has approximately 200,000 clones, 65% to 75% seen once. Comments on this clone: This sample also contains other DNA sequences that code for the same CDR3.

Input material: PBMCs. The sequence derives from a man aged 25 to 45 in good health and CMV-seropositive.

The CDR3: CASSIEGGPNEKLFF. The CDR3, as DNA: TGTGCCAGTAGTATTGAAGGCGGTCCTAATGAAAAACTGTTTTTT. The chain has TRBV19 and TRBJ1-4, with D hard to call. Between the trimmed V and J ends, which lost 3 bases and 3 bases, there was a span of 11 bases. Germline CDR1 is LNHDA and CDR2 is SQIVND (reference sequence). The CDR3 spans 15 residues.